What follows is one TCR beta chain and its context. The antigen is undetermined. Data came from immunoSEQ multiplex PCR; TCRdb stores just in-frame clones and leaves some out. The table lists under 50,000 clones, about 86% of them singletons. The CDR3 is made up of 13 amino acids. V was cut by 0 bases and J by 2 bases, with 5 bases left in between. CDR1 and CDR2 from the germline V gene are LNHDA and SQIVND (reference sequence). The sample comes from a study of T cells in localized non-small cell lung cancer. Broader study findings: When the top 100 tumor clones were examined, a median 57 of them also appeared in the adjacent lung, which was paired and uninvolved. Higher adjacent-lung clonality was associated with shorter survival. Sequencing was restricted to one tumor region; therefore, heterogeneity remains possible. The greatest T cell clonality was found in uninvolved adjacent lung (higher than in tumor).

This TCR was sampled from a man between 40 and 75 years old with stage III lung adenocarcinoma. V gene TRBV19 combines with J gene TRBJ2-7; D call uncertain. The starting material was peripheral blood mononuclear cells, obtained before any cancer treatment. The DNA for the CDR3 is TGTGCCAGTAGTATAGATCTAGCCTACGAGCAGTACTTC. This codes for CASSIDLAYEQYF. The full variable domain, in which reference TRBV19 and TRBJ2-7 provide the parts outside the CDR3, is DGGITQSPKYLFRKEGQNVTLSCEQNLNHDAMYWYRQDPGQGLRLIYYSQIVNDFQKGDIAEGYSVSREKKESFPLTVTSAQKNPTAFYLCASSIDLAYEQYFGPGTRLTVT.